The rows below give T cell receptor beta chains drawn from one sample of a study of neurological immune-mediated disorders. Using its own MiXCR run on the 5' RACE reads, TCRdb lists one record per CDR3 protein. The sample lists tens of thousands of distinct CDR3 sequences, approximately 15% seen once, with about an eighth in the top ten. Sample: PBMCs. The receptors were sampled from a man aged 25-45 years in good health. Each CDR3 is given with its conserved first and last residue. A D gene is named only where the DNA matches it firmly. Part of the rows lack a size; the others show once, few, many or a class for expanded clones.

CDR3aa | CDR3nt | abundance | d_gene | j_gene | v_gene
CASSKTSGSNEQFF | TGTGCCAGCAGCAAAACTAGCGGGAGCAATGAGCAGTTCTTC | - | TRBD2 | TRBJ2-1 | TRBV7-6
CASSPWGQGYTDTQYF | TGTGCCAGCAGCCCTTGGGGACAGGGGTACACAGATACGCAGTATTTT | many | TRBD1 | TRBJ2-3 | TRBV3-1
CSVSEPGQGYNEQFF | TGCAGTGTGAGTGAACCGGGACAGGGTTACAATGAGCAGTTCTTC | many | TRBD1 | TRBJ2-1 | TRBV20-1
CASSLALAGGNEQFF | TGTGCCAGCAGCTTAGCACTAGCGGGAGGCAATGAGCAGTTCTTC | many | TRBD2 | TRBJ2-1 | TRBV7-3
CASSQGGRPSIGYTF | TGTGCCAGCAGCCAAGGGGGGCGGCCTTCCATCGGCTACACCTTC | many | - | TRBJ1-2 | TRBV3-1
CASSRPGGTDTQYF | TGTGCCAGCAGTAGGCCAGGGGGCACAGATACGCAGTATTTT | many | - | TRBJ2-3 | TRBV28
CASSPGQAGNEKLFF | TGTGCCAGCAGCCCCGGACAGGCGGGGAATGAAAAACTGTTTTTT | many | TRBD1 | TRBJ1-4 | TRBV6-1
CSAPPGAANSPLHF | TGCAGTGCCCCTCCTGGGGCGGCTAATTCACCCCTCCACTTT | many | - | TRBJ1-6 | TRBV20-1
CSVTQGGSYEQYF | TGCAGCGTTACACAGGGGGGCTCCTACGAGCAGTACTTC | many | TRBD1 | TRBJ2-7 | TRBV29-1
CASSPGTSVSNEQFF | TGTGCCAGCAGCCCCGGGACTAGCGTCTCGAATGAGCAGTTCTTC | many | TRBD2 | TRBJ2-1 | TRBV7-9
CASSNIVSNQPQHF | TGTGCCAGCAGCAACATTGTCAGCAATCAGCCCCAGCATTTT | many | - | TRBJ1-5 | TRBV12-3/TRBV12-4
CASSSPQVHPYF | TGTGCCAGCAGTTCACCGCAGGTCCATCCCTACTTC | many | - | TRBJ2-7 | TRBV28
CASSETTGGVGGANVLTF | TGTGCCAGCAGTGAGACGACAGGGGGCGTGGGTGGGGCCAACGTCCTGACTTTC | many | TRBD1 | TRBJ2-6 | TRBV6-5
CASSLAPGATGETQYF | TGCGCCAGCAGCTTGGCCCCAGGGGCCACCGGGGAGACCCAGTACTTC | - | - | TRBJ2-5 | TRBV5-1
CAISEQGLGADTQYF | TGTGCCATCAGTGAGCAAGGACTAGGTGCGGATACGCAGTATTTT | many | TRBD2 | TRBJ2-3 | TRBV10-3
CASSLALSGGSYEQYF | TGCGCCAGCAGCTTGGCTCTTAGCGGGGGCTCCTACGAGCAGTACTTC | many | TRBD2 | TRBJ2-7 | TRBV5-1
CAISGRGKASTDTQYF | TGTGCCATCAGTGGGCGGGGAAAAGCCAGCACAGATACGCAGTATTTT | many | - | TRBJ2-3 | TRBV10-3
CASSSRVVSYNEQFF | TGTGCCAGCAGTTCCAGGGTGGTCTCCTACAATGAGCAGTTCTTC | - | - | TRBJ2-1 | TRBV6-2/TRBV6-3
CASSVYPSTDTQYF | TGTGCCAGCAGCGTATACCCTAGCACAGATACGCAGTATTTT | many | - | TRBJ2-3 | TRBV9
CASSSTGLRENIQYF | TGCGCCAGCAGCTCGACAGGGCTGCGGGAAAACATTCAGTACTTC | - | TRBD1 | TRBJ2-4 | TRBV5-1
CASSTGGPEGGEKLFF | TGTGCCAGCAGCACCGGGGGCCCTGAGGGGGGTGAAAAACTGTTTTTT | many | - | TRBJ1-4 | TRBV5-4